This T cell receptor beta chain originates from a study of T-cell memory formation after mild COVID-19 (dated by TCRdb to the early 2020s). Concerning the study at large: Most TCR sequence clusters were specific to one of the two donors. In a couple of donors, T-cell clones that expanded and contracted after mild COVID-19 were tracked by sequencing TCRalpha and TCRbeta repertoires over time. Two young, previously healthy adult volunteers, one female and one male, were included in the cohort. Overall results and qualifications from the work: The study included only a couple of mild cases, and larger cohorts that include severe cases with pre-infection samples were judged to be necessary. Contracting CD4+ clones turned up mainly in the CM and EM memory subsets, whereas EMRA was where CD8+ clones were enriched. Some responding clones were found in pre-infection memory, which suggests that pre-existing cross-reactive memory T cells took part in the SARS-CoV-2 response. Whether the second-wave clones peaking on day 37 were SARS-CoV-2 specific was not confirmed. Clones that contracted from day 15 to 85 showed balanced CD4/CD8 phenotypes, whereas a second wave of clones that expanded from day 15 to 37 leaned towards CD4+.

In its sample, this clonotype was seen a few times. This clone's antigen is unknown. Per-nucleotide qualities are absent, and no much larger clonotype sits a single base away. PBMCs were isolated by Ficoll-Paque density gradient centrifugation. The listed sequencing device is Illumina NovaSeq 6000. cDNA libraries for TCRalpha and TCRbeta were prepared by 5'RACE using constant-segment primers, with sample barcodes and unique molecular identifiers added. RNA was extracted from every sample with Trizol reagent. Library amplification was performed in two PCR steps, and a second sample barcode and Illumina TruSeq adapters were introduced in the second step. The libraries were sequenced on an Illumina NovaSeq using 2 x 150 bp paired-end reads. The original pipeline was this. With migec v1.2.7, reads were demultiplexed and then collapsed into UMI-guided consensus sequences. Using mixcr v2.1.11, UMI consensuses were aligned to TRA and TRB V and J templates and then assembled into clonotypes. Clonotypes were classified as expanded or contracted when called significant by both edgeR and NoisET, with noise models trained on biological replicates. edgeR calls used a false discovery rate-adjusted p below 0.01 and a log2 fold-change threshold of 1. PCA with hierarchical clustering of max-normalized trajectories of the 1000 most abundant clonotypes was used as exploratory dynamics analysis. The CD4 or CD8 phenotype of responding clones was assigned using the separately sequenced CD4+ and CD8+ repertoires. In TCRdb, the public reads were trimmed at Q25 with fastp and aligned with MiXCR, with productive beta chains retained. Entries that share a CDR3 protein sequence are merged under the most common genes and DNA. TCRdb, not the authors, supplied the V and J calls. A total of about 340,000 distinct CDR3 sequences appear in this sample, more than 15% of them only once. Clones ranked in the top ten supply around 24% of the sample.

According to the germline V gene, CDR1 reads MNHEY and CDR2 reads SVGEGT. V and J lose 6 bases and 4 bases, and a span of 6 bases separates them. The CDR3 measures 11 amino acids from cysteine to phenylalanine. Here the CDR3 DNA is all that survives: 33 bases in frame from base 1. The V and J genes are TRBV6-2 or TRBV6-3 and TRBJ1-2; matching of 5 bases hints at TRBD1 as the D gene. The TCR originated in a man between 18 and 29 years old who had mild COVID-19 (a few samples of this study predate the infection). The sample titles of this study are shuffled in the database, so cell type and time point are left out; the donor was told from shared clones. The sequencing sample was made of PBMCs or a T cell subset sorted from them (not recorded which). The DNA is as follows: TGTGCCAGCAGGGACATCTATGGCTACACCTTC. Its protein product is CASRDIYGYTF.